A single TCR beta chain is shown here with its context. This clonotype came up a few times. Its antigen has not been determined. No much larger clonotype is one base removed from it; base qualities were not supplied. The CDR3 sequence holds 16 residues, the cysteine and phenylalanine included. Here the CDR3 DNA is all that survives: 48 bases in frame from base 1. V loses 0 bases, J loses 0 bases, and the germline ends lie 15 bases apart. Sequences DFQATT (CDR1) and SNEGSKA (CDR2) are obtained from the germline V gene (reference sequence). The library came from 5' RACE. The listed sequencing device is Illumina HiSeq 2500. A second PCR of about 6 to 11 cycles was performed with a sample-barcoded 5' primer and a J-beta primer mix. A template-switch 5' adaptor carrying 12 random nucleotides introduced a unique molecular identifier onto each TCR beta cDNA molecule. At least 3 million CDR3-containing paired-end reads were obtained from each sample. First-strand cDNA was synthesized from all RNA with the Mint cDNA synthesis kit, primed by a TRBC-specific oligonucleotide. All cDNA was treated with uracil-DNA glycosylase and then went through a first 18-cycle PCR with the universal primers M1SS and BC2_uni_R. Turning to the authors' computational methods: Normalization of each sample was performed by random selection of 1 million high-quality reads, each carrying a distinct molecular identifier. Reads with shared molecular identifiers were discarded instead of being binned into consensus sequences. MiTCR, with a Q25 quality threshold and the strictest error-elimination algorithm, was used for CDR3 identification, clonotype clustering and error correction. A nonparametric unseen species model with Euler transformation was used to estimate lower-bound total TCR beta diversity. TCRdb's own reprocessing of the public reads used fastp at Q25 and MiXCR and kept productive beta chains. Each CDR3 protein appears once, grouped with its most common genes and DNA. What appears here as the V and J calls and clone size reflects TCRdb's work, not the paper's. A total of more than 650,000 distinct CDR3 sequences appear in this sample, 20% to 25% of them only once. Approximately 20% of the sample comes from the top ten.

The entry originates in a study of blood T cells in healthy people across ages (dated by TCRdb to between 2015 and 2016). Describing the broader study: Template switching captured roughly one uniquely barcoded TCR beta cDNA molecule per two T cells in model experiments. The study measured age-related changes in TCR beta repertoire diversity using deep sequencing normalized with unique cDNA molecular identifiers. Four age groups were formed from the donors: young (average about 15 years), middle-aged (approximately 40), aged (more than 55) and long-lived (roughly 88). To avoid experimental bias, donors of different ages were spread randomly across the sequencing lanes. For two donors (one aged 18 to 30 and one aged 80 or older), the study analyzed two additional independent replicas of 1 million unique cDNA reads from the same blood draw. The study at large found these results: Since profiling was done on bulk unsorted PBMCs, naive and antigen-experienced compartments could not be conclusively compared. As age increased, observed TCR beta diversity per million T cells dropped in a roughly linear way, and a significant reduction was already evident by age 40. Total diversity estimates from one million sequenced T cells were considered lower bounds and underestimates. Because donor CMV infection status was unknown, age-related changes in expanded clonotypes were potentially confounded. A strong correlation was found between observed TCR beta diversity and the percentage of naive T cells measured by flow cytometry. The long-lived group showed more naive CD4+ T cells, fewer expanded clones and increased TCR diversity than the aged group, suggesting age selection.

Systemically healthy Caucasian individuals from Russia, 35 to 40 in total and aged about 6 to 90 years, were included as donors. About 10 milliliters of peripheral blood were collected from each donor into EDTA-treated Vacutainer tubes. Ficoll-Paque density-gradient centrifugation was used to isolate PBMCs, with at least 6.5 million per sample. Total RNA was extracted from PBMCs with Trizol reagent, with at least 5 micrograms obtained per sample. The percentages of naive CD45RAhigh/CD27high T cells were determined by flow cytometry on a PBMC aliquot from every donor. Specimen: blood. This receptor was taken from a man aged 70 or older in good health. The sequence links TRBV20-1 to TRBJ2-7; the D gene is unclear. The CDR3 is CSAREHNVYASYEQYF. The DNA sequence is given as TGCAGTGCTAGAGAGCACAACGTCTACGCCTCCTACGAGCAGTACTTC.